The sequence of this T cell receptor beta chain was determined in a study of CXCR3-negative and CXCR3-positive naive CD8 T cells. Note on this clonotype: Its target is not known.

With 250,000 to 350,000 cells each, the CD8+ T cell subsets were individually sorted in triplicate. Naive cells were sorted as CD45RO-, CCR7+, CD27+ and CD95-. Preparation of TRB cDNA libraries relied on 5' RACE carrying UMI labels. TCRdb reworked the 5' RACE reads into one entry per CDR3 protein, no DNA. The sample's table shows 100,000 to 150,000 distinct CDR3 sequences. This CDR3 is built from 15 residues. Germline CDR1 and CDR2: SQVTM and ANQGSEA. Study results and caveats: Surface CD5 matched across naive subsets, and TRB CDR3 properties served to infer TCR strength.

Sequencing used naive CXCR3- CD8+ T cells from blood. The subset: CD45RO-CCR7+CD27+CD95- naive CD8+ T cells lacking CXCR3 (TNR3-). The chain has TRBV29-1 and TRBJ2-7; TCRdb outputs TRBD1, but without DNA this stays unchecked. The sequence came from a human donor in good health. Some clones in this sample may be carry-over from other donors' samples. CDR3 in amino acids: CSVEDEGGLPWGQYF.